The rows below give T cell receptor beta chains drawn from one sample of a study of OX40 agonist ivuxolimab in advanced cancers. This table comes from immunoSEQ multiplex PCR, and its TCRdb copy is limited to in-frame clones, with some not included. This sample has 70,000 to 90,000 clones, with 85% to 90% found just once. Material: CD4+ or CD8+ T cells sorted from blood, obtained in a trial of the OX40 agonist ivuxolimab. The source of these receptors is an adult with an advanced solid tumor such as melanoma, head and neck, liver or kidney cancer. Both conserved end residues are part of each CDR3. Each record gives: V gene, J gene, clone size, D gene, CDR3 protein, CDR3 DNA. D genes are given only for firm matches. Clone size is not always given. Where it is, it says once, few, many or a class for expanded clones.

v_call: TRBV6-5
j_call: TRBJ1-2
clone_size: .
d_call: .
cdr3_aa: CASSYGPEARYTF
cdr3_nt: TGTGCCAGCAGTTATGGGCCCGAGGCCCGCTACACCTTC

v_call: TRBV2
j_call: TRBJ1-4
clone_size: .
d_call: .
cdr3_aa: CASSIGTSTKLFF
cdr3_nt: TGTGCCAGCAGTATCGGGACAAGTACAAAACTGTTTTTT

v_call: TRBV29-1
j_call: TRBJ1-2
clone_size: many
d_call: .
cdr3_aa: CSVERQGNYGYTF
cdr3_nt: TGCAGCGTTGAACGGCAGGGGAACTATGGCTACACCTTC

v_call: TRBV5-1
j_call: TRBJ2-7
clone_size: .
d_call: .
cdr3_aa: CASSPTDSYEQYF
cdr3_nt: TGCGCCAGCAGCCCAACGGACTCCTACGAGCAGTACTTC

v_call: TRBV6-1
j_call: TRBJ2-5
clone_size: .
d_call: TRBD2
cdr3_aa: CASSEAAFAGVGETQYF
cdr3_nt: TGTGCCAGCAGTGAAGCGGCTTTTGCGGGGGTGGGGGAGACCCAGTACTTC

v_call: TRBV7-8
j_call: TRBJ2-5
clone_size: .
d_call: .
cdr3_aa: CASSLAGPAVQETQYF
cdr3_nt: TGTGCCAGCAGCTTAGCGGGCCCTGCGGTACAAGAGACCCAGTACTTC

v_call: TRBV5-1
j_call: TRBJ2-5
clone_size: .
d_call: TRBD2
cdr3_aa: CASSPFLAGEETQYF
cdr3_nt: TGCGCCAGCAGCCCTTTCCTAGCGGGAGAAGAGACCCAGTACTTC

v_call: TRBV6-5
j_call: TRBJ1-2
clone_size: few
d_call: .
cdr3_aa: CASSYARGAGYTF
cdr3_nt: TGTGCCAGCAGTTACGCAAGGGGCGCGGGCTACACCTTC

v_call: TRBV27
j_call: TRBJ2-7
clone_size: few
d_call: TRBD1
cdr3_aa: CASRGGHEQYF
cdr3_nt: TGTGCCAGCAGAGGGGGCCACGAGCAGTACTTC

v_call: TRBV13
j_call: TRBJ2-1
clone_size: .
d_call: .
cdr3_aa: CASSPGEFMNEQFF
cdr3_nt: TGTGCCAGCAGCCCAGGGGAATTCATGAATGAGCAGTTCTTC

v_call: TRBV5-5
j_call: TRBJ2-2
clone_size: .
d_call: TRBD2
cdr3_aa: CASSFDPGLAQYTGELFF
cdr3_nt: TGTGCCAGCAGCTTCGACCCCGGACTAGCGCAATACACCGGGGAGCTGTTTTTT

v_call: TRBV6-1
j_call: TRBJ2-3
clone_size: few
d_call: TRBD1
cdr3_aa: CASSEASGTGADTQYF
cdr3_nt: TGTGCCAGCAGTGAAGCCAGCGGGACAGGGGCAGATACGCAGTATTTT

v_call: TRBV9
j_call: TRBJ2-3
clone_size: .
d_call: .
cdr3_aa: CASSARGEFPDTQYF
cdr3_nt: TGTGCCAGCAGCGCCCGTGGGGAGTTCCCAGATACGCAGTATTTT

v_call: TRBV11-3
j_call: TRBJ1-1
clone_size: .
d_call: .
cdr3_aa: CASSALQGETEAFF
cdr3_nt: TGTGCCAGCAGCGCGCTACAGGGTGAAACTGAAGCTTTCTTT

v_call: TRBV6-1
j_call: TRBJ2-7
clone_size: .
d_call: TRBD1
cdr3_aa: CASSEPTGGLDYEQYF
cdr3_nt: TGTGCCAGCAGTGAACCCACAGGGGGCCTCGACTACGAGCAGTACTTC

v_call: TRBV5-4
j_call: TRBJ2-5
clone_size: .
d_call: .
cdr3_aa: CASSPLPPGSWEETQYF
cdr3_nt: TGTGCCAGCAGCCCCTTGCCCCCTGGTAGCTGGGAAGAGACCCAGTACTTC

v_call: TRBV30
j_call: TRBJ1-2
clone_size: few
d_call: .
cdr3_aa: CAWTLGYGYTF
cdr3_nt: TGTGCCTGGACACTTGGTTATGGCTACACCTTC

v_call: TRBV14
j_call: TRBJ1-1
clone_size: .
d_call: .
cdr3_aa: CASSSRSTLEEAFF
cdr3_nt: TGTGCCAGCAGTTCAAGGTCGACACTTGAAGAGGCTTTCTTT

v_call: TRBV30
j_call: TRBJ1-3
clone_size: .
d_call: .
cdr3_aa: CAWSDSGNTIYF
cdr3_nt: TGTGCCTGGAGTGATTCTGGAAACACCATATATTTT

v_call: TRBV21-1
j_call: TRBJ1-5
clone_size: .
d_call: .
cdr3_aa: CASSKGTVNQPQHF
cdr3_nt: TGTGCCAGCAGCAAAGGGACGGTCAATCAGCCCCAGCATTTT

v_call: TRBV6-4
j_call: TRBJ1-4
clone_size: .
d_call: TRBD1
cdr3_aa: CASSEGGTGGEKLFF
cdr3_nt: TGTGCCAGCAGTGAAGGGGGGACAGGGGGCGAAAAACTGTTTTTT

v_call: TRBV28
j_call: TRBJ2-7
clone_size: .
d_call: .
cdr3_aa: CASSFSNSYEQYF
cdr3_nt: TGTGCCAGCAGTTTCAGTAACTCCTACGAGCAGTACTTC

v_call: TRBV28
j_call: TRBJ2-7
clone_size: .
d_call: .
cdr3_aa: CASSLDPTRGSYEQYF
cdr3_nt: TGTGCCAGCAGTTTAGACCCCACGAGGGGCTCCTACGAGCAGTACTTC

v_call: TRBV6-6
j_call: TRBJ1-1
clone_size: .
d_call: .
cdr3_aa: CASSYGGVNTEAFF
cdr3_nt: TGTGCCAGCAGTTATGGCGGGGTGAACACTGAAGCTTTCTTT

v_call: TRBV5-4
j_call: TRBJ2-7
clone_size: .
d_call: .
cdr3_aa: CASSLLAGAPYEQYF
cdr3_nt: TGTGCCAGCAGCTTGTTGGCAGGGGCCCCCTACGAGCAGTACTTC

v_call: TRBV14
j_call: TRBJ1-6
clone_size: .
d_call: .
cdr3_aa: CASSRQTASNSPLHF
cdr3_nt: TGTGCCAGCAGCCGCCAGACAGCTTCAAATTCACCCCTCCACTTT

v_call: TRBV11-2
j_call: TRBJ2-2
clone_size: .
d_call: .
cdr3_aa: CASSLVDGNTGELFF
cdr3_nt: TGTGCCAGCAGCTTAGTCGACGGGAACACCGGGGAGCTGTTTTTT

v_call: TRBV5-4
j_call: TRBJ2-5
clone_size: few
d_call: TRBD2
cdr3_aa: CASRLGGKETQYF
cdr3_nt: TGTGCCAGCAGGTTGGGGGGGAAAGAGACCCAGTACTTC

v_call: TRBV6-5
j_call: TRBJ2-5
clone_size: .
d_call: .
cdr3_aa: CASSYLGIKETQYF
cdr3_nt: TGTGCCAGCAGTTACCTGGGGATTAAGGAGACCCAGTACTTC

v_call: TRBV27
j_call: TRBJ2-7
clone_size: .
d_call: .
cdr3_aa: CAVKRMGDEQYF
cdr3_nt: TGTGCCGTCAAGCGCATGGGGGACGAGCAGTACTTC

v_call: TRBV10-1
j_call: TRBJ2-2
clone_size: .
d_call: .
cdr3_aa: CASSRDTNTGELFF
cdr3_nt: TGCGCCAGCAGTCGGGACACCAACACCGGGGAGCTGTTTTTT

v_call: TRBV9
j_call: TRBJ1-4
clone_size: .
d_call: .
cdr3_aa: CASGPSAGEKLFF
cdr3_nt: TGTGCCAGCGGTCCCTCCGCGGGGGAAAAACTGTTTTTT

v_call: TRBV27
j_call: TRBJ2-1
clone_size: .
d_call: TRBD2
cdr3_aa: CASSPRRGFGGGDNEQFF
cdr3_nt: TGTGCCAGCAGTCCCCGGCGGGGGTTTGGGGGGGGAGACAATGAGCAGTTCTTC

v_call: TRBV2
j_call: TRBJ2-7
clone_size: .
d_call: .
cdr3_aa: CASRGWAYSYEQYF
cdr3_nt: TGTGCCAGCCGGGGTTGGGCCTACTCCTACGAGCAGTACTTC

v_call: TRBV6-4
j_call: TRBJ2-5
clone_size: .
d_call: TRBD2
cdr3_aa: CASSPGLAGGAETQYF
cdr3_nt: TGTGCCAGCAGCCCGGGACTAGCGGGAGGTGCAGAGACCCAGTACTTC

v_call: TRBV7-6
j_call: TRBJ2-3
clone_size: .
d_call: TRBD2
cdr3_aa: CASSFYSSGRITDTQYF
cdr3_nt: TGTGCCAGCAGCTTTTATTCTAGCGGGAGAATCACAGATACGCAGTATTTT

v_call: TRBV27
j_call: TRBJ1-1
clone_size: .
d_call: TRBD1
cdr3_aa: CASSPWTGDFAEAFF
cdr3_nt: TGTGCCAGCAGTCCCTGGACAGGGGATTTCGCTGAAGCTTTCTTT

v_call: TRBV30
j_call: TRBJ2-7
clone_size: .
d_call: TRBD2
cdr3_aa: CAGHRETSGPYEQYF
cdr3_nt: TGTGCCGGGCACCGGGAAACTAGCGGACCCTACGAGCAGTACTTC

v_call: TRBV4-1
j_call: TRBJ1-1
clone_size: .
d_call: .
cdr3_aa: CASSQGVGMEAFF
cdr3_nt: TGCGCCAGCAGCCAGGGGGTAGGAATGGAAGCTTTCTTT

v_call: TRBV7-9
j_call: TRBJ2-1
clone_size: .
d_call: .
cdr3_aa: CASSFSQGPWDEQFF
cdr3_nt: TGTGCCAGCAGCTTCTCGCAGGGGCCTTGGGATGAGCAGTTCTTC

v_call: TRBV6-1
j_call: TRBJ2-7
clone_size: once
d_call: .
cdr3_aa: CASSVGGAVPREQYF
cdr3_nt: TGTGCCAGCAGTGTGGGGGGGGCGGTCCCCCGGGAGCAGTACTTC

v_call: TRBV7-9
j_call: TRBJ1-1
clone_size: once
d_call: .
cdr3_aa: CASSWDGGPGTEAFF
cdr3_nt: TGTGCCAGCAGCTGGGACGGGGGGCCTGGCACTGAAGCTTTCTTT

v_call: TRBV27
j_call: TRBJ2-7
clone_size: .
d_call: TRBD1
cdr3_aa: CASSSGGGTYEQYF
cdr3_nt: TGTGCCAGCAGTTCAGGGGGCGGGACCTACGAGCAGTACTTC

v_call: TRBV7-9
j_call: TRBJ2-4
clone_size: .
d_call: TRBD2
cdr3_aa: CASSLGGLGAKNIQYF
cdr3_nt: TGTGCCAGCAGCTTAGGGGGACTAGGGGCCAAAAACATTCAGTACTTC

v_call: TRBV6-1
j_call: TRBJ2-2
clone_size: .
d_call: .
cdr3_aa: CASSEGPSDGELFF
cdr3_nt: TGTGCCAGCAGTGAAGGTCCTAGTGACGGGGAGCTGTTTTTT

v_call: TRBV11-1
j_call: TRBJ2-7
clone_size: .
d_call: .
cdr3_aa: CASSSGHRLYEQYF
cdr3_nt: TGTGCCAGCAGCTCGGGACACCGTCTCTACGAGCAGTACTTC

v_call: TRBV11-2
j_call: TRBJ2-5
clone_size: .
d_call: .
cdr3_aa: CASSFSSGPEETQYF
cdr3_nt: TGTGCCAGCAGCTTCAGTAGCGGCCCCGAAGAGACCCAGTACTTC

v_call: TRBV28
j_call: TRBJ2-3
clone_size: once
d_call: .
cdr3_aa: CASSFGATDTQYF
cdr3_nt: TGTGCCAGCAGTTTTGGGGCCACAGATACGCAGTATTTT

v_call: TRBV30
j_call: TRBJ1-1
clone_size: .
d_call: .
cdr3_aa: CAWTHTWTTEAFF
cdr3_nt: TGTGCCTGGACCCATACTTGGACCACTGAAGCTTTCTTT

v_call: TRBV19
j_call: TRBJ1-3
clone_size: .
d_call: .
cdr3_aa: CASSMGTATIYF
cdr3_nt: TGTGCCAGTAGTATGGGGACCGCGACCATATATTTT

v_call: TRBV19
j_call: TRBJ1-3
clone_size: .
d_call: .
cdr3_aa: CASSPRDGEVNTIYF
cdr3_nt: TGTGCCAGTAGTCCCCGGGACGGTGAAGTAAACACCATATATTTT

v_call: TRBV7-3
j_call: TRBJ2-6
clone_size: .
d_call: .
cdr3_aa: CASSLTGPGANVLTF
cdr3_nt: TGTGCCAGCAGCTTAACGGGCCCTGGGGCCAACGTCCTGACTTTC